The next 23 T cell receptor beta chains were all read from a single sample in a study of T cells in localized non-small cell lung cancer. Clones were read by immunoSEQ multiplex PCR, and TCRdb kept only the in-frame ones, dropping some. This table has 35,000 or so clones, almost 90% appearing once. The sequencing here drew on peripheral blood, taken before any cancer treatment. The source of these receptors is a man aged 40 to 70 with stage I lung adenocarcinoma.

The chain joins TRBV7-2 to TRBJ2-7; D is perhaps TRBD1 (5 bases). This CDR3 spans 15 amino acids. Germline V gene lookup returns CDR1 SGHTA and CDR2 FQGNSA. Trimming shortened V by 1 base and J by 1 base, and 11 bases separated the two germline ends. In DNA form, the CDR3 reads TGTGCCAGCAGCTTAGGGGGCGTCGGGTCCTACGAGCAGTACTTC. The encoded protein is CASSLGGVGSYEQYF.

This clone was observed a single time. At one boundary the junction diverges from the germline segment, which might be a read error. This chain uses TRBV7-7 with TRBJ2-3; D tentatively fits TRBD1 or TRBD2 (9 bases each). Germline V lookup: CDR1 SSHAT, CDR2 FNYEAQ (reference sequence). The CDR3 sequence is 15 residues long. CDR3 DNA: TGTGCTAGCAGCGGGGGGACAGGGAGCACAGATACGCAGTATTTT. Translation: CASSGGTGSTDTQYF.

This clone was detected only a few times. The rearrangement joins TRBV7-8 to TRBJ2-5, with D possibly matching TRBD2 (5 bases). V gave up 3 bases and J gave up 3 bases, with 8 bases separating them. The CDR3 runs to 13 residues. The germline V gene encodes CDR1 SGHVS and CDR2 FQNEAQ. This CDR3 reads CASSFLGEETQYF. CDR3 nucleotide sequence: TGTGCCAGCAGCTTCCTCGGGGAAGAGACCCAGTACTTC.

The chain uses TRBV5-1 and TRBJ2-2; D possibly corresponds to TRBD2 (5 bases). V was shortened by 5 bases and J by 5 bases, with 19 bases between the two germline ends. The CDR3 has 16 residues. CDR1 is SGHRS and CDR2 is YFSETQ in the germline V gene. Written as DNA, the CDR3 is TGCGCCAGCAGGAACCGGGTCGGGGTCGGGACCGGGGAGCTGTTTTTT. The encoded protein is CASRNRVGVGTGELFF.

This clone has only one observation. V gene TRBV7-2 combines with J gene TRBJ1-1, with D possibly TRBD1 on 6 matching bases. Trimming shortened V by 0 bases and J by 1 base, and 6 bases separated the two germline ends. Germline V lookup: CDR1 SGHTA, CDR2 FQGNSA. The CDR3 runs 14 residues. This CDR3 is CASSLAGANTEAFF. CDR3 sequence (DNA): TGTGCCAGCAGCTTAGCGGGGGCGAACACTGAAGCTTTCTTT.

The table lists this clone with a few counts. The chain is built from TRBV19 and TRBJ1-1; tentative D call: TRBD1 (5 bases). The germline V gene encodes CDR1 LNHDA and CDR2 SQIVND (reference sequence). The CDR3 spans 14 residues. V was clipped by 3 bases and J by 5 bases, with 13 bases between them. The CDR3: CASSIRGSGTEAFF. In DNA form, the CDR3 reads TGTGCCAGTAGTATTAGGGGATCGGGTACTGAAGCTTTCTTT.

The chain has TRBV6-1 and TRBJ1-5; unclear D gene. CDR1 and CDR2 (germline): MNHNS, SASEGT. V lost 7 bases, J lost 0 bases, and 10 bases lay in between. CDR3 length equals 14 residues. The chain's CDR3 is CASNPQSSNQPQHF. CDR3 bases: TGTGCCAGCAATCCCCAGTCTAGCAATCAGCCCCAGCATTTT.

This clone was seen a handful of times. This chain joins TRBV19 and TRBJ1-5; no clear D gene. The CDR3 runs 14 residues. Trimming removed 6 bases at V and 6 bases at J, with 15 bases between. Germline V gives CDR1 LNHDA, CDR2 SQIVND (reference sequence). The CDR3 loop reads CASSQTQKAQPQHF. As DNA, the CDR3 is TGTGCCAGTAGCCAAACCCAAAAGGCTCAGCCCCAGCATTTT.

The rearrangement joins TRBV5-1 to TRBJ2-7; TRBD1 is a possible D gene (6 bases). Trimming stripped 2 bases from V and 0 bases from J, with 9 bases between. This CDR3 has 14 amino acids. Germline values: CDR1 SGHRS, CDR2 YFSETQ. CDR3 loop: CASSFGQSSYEQYF. The CDR3 DNA is TGCGCCAGCAGCTTTGGACAGAGCTCCTACGAGCAGTACTTC.

The rearrangement links TRBV29-1 to TRBJ1-3; D is possibly TRBD1 (6 bases). Germline V gene data show CDR1 as SQVTM and CDR2 as ANQGSEA. CDR3 length equals 14 residues. V shed 4 bases and J shed 4 bases, with 14 bases lying between them. In nucleotides, the CDR3 is TGCAGCGTTGGAGGCGGGGGCGCAGGAAACACCATATATTTT. This encodes CSVGGGGAGNTIYF. The whole variable domain, remainder taken from reference TRBV29-1 and TRBJ1-3, is SAVISQKPSRDICQRGTSLTIQCQVDSQVTMMFWYRQQPGQSLTLIATANQGSEATYESGFVIDKFPISRPNLTFSTLTVSNMSPEDSSIYLCSVGGGGAGNTIYFGEGSWLTVV.

Comments on this clone: One end of the junction fails to match germline, which may point to a read error. V usage is TRBV2 and J usage is TRBJ1-2; 7 bases align to TRBD1. The CDR3 contains 15 residues. CDR1 is SNHLY, CDR2 FYNNEI, per germline. CDR3: CASREEGQPNYGYTF. CDR3 DNA: TGTGCCAGCAGGGAAGAGGGACAGCCTAACTATGGCTACACCTTC.

The gene calls are TRBV29-1 and TRBJ1-3; 10 positions agree with TRBD1. The germline V gene encodes CDR1 SQVTM and CDR2 ANQGSEA. The CDR3 has 15 residues. The V and J ends lost 4 bases and 0 bases, in that order; junction bases with no gene match: 3. The CDR3 region is CSVGTGGFSGNTIYF. DNA for the CDR3: TGCAGCGTTGGGACAGGGGGATTCTCTGGAAACACCATATATTTT.

The chain recombines TRBV5-5 with TRBJ2-1, with 8 nucleotides matching TRBD1. The CDR3 extends over 15 amino acids. The germline CDR1 and CDR2 sequences are SGHKS and YYEKEE (reference sequence). Trimming removed 3 bases from V and 5 bases from J; junction bases left unmatched: 7. The CDR3 spells CASSSGTGFNNEQFF. The CDR3 DNA follows: TGTGCCAGCAGCTCCGGGACAGGATTTAACAATGAGCAGTTCTTC. Full variable domain (rest looked up from reference TRBV5-5 and TRBJ2-1): DAGVTQSPTHLIKTRGQQVTLRCSPISGHKSVSWYQQVLGQGPQFIFQYYEKEERGRGNFPDRFSARQFPNYSSELNVNALLLGDSALYLCASSSGTGFNNEQFFGPGTRLTVL.

V gene TRBV27 combines with J gene TRBJ2-7; 8 bases line up with TRBD1. The CDR3 totals 16 residues. Per the germline V gene, CDR1 is MNHEY and CDR2 is SMNVEV (reference sequence). Germline trimming cut 0 bases from V and 4 bases from J; bases unmatched to any gene: 8. The CDR3 reads CASSLSSTGARYEQYF. The CDR3 nucleotides are TGTGCCAGCAGTTTATCGTCGACAGGGGCTAGGTACGAGCAGTACTTC.

The V call is TRBV7-9, the J call TRBJ2-7; TRBD1 agrees at 7 bases. The CDR3 has 15 residues. V was clipped by 5 bases and J by 4 bases; unmatched bases: 11. Per germline, CDR1 SEHNR and CDR2 FQNEAQ (reference sequence). CDR3 sequence: CASSPRQGKVYEQYF. Written as DNA, the CDR3 is TGTGCCAGCAGCCCGCGACAGGGTAAGGTATACGAGCAGTACTTC.

V and J are TRBV5-1 and TRBJ1-1; D is ambiguous. Germline lookup yields CDR1 SGHRS and CDR2 YFSETQ. V dropped 5 bases and J dropped 1 base, with 21 bases sitting between them. The CDR3 has 17 amino acids. The CDR3 DNA is TGCGCCAGCAGGGATCCGGGTAAGCCCGGTAGGAACACTGAAGCTTTCTTT. Amino acid sequence: CASRDPGKPGRNTEAFF.

The rearrangement joins TRBV29-1 to TRBJ2-7; D not resolved. The germline V gene encodes CDR1 SQVTM and CDR2 ANQGSEA. Trimming removed 6 bases at V and 3 bases at J, with 9 bases between. The CDR3 has 11 residues. The DNA for the CDR3 is TGCAGCGTCAAACTGAGCTACGAGCAGTACTTC. Amino acids: CSVKLSYEQYF.

This chain links TRBV19 with TRBJ1-2; no firm D call. CDR3 length equals 14 residues. Germline CDR1 reads LNHDA; CDR2 reads SQIVND (reference sequence). V lost 10 bases, J lost 3 bases, and 18 bases lay in between. This CDR3 is CATASQAIDYGYTF. CDR3 bases: TGTGCCACCGCTTCGCAGGCGATAGACTATGGCTACACCTTC.

The rearrangement joins TRBV11-2 to TRBJ1-2, with TRBD1 as a possible D gene (5 bases). Germline lookup yields CDR1 SGHAT and CDR2 FQNNGV. Trimming took 6 bases from V and 5 from J, leaving 16 bases between them. The CDR3 totals 14 residues. CDR3 bases: TGTGCCAGCAGATCTGGCGGGGCGTGGTATGGCTACACCTTC. Amino acid sequence: CASRSGGAWYGYTF. The full variable domain, rest sourced from reference TRBV11-2 and TRBJ1-2, is EAGVAQSPRYKIIEKRQSVAFWCNPISGHATLYWYQQILGQGPKLLIQFQNNGVVDDSQLPKDRFSAERLKGVDSTLKIQPAKLEDSAVYLCASRSGGAWYGYTFGSGTRLTVV.

The rearrangement uses TRBV29-1 and TRBJ1-1; 8 nucleotides line up with TRBD1. The V segment lost 7 bases and the J segment 2 bases; nucleotides outside the gene matches: 9. Germline V CDR1 and CDR2: SQVTM, ANQGSEA. This CDR3 has 14 amino acids. The CDR3 here is CSAGGQGFNTEAFF. The CDR3 coding sequence is TGCAGCGCTGGAGGACAGGGATTTAACACTGAAGCTTTCTTT. The full variable domain, in which reference TRBV29-1 and TRBJ1-1 provide the parts outside the CDR3, is SAVISQKPSRDICQRGTSLTIQCQVDSQVTMMFWYRQQPGQSLTLIATANQGSEATYESGFVIDKFPISRPNLTFSTLTVSNMSPEDSSIYLCSAGGQGFNTEAFFGQGTRLTVV.

The chain links TRBV7-6 to TRBJ1-5; D perhaps matches TRBD1 (6 bases). With 8 bases removed from V and 5 bases from J, the gap between germline ends came to 16 bases. Germline values: CDR1 SGHVS, CDR2 FNYEAQ. There are 14 residues in the CDR3. The CDR3 bases are TGTGCCAGCCAAGGGGGTTGGAAGGATCAGCCCCAGCATTTT. Translation gives CASQGGWKDQPQHF.

This clone showed up just once. This chain joins TRBV30 and TRBJ2-3; D possibly matches TRBD1 or TRBD2 (5 bases each). Germline values: CDR1 GTSNPN, CDR2 SVGIG (reference sequence). V dropped 2 bases and J dropped 2 bases, with 11 bases sitting between them. The length of the CDR3 is 14 residues. This CDR3 is CAWSSGASTDTQYF. The CDR3 DNA reads as TGTGCCTGGAGTTCCGGGGCCTCCACAGATACGCAGTATTTT.

The chain recombines TRBV2 with TRBJ2-3; 10 nucleotides agree with TRBD2. There are 15 residues in the CDR3. Germline-derived CDR1 and CDR2 are SNHLY and FYNNEI. V was clipped by 6 bases and J by 5 bases; unmatched bases: 8. The CDR3 coding sequence is TGTGCCAGCAGGCTGAGCGGGGGGGCAGGAGATACGCAGTATTTT. Its protein product is CASRLSGGAGDTQYF.